The 32 T cell receptor beta chains given below trace back to one sample, sequenced in a study of shared T cell receptors in the human thymus. Repertoires were generated with immunoSEQ multiplex PCR, while TCRdb's copy carries only in-frame clones and drops some. The table lists under 700,000 clones, about 80% of them singletons, with about 0.013% in the top ten. These data also formed part of another study, on human thymus T cells.

The sample consisted of thymocytes. The receptors shown here come from a boy younger than two with a congenital heart defect.

The rearrangement uses TRBV29-1 and TRBJ2-1; TRBD1 matches 8 bases. CDR1 and CDR2 (germline): SQVTM, ANQGSEA. The CDR3 length is 15 residues. V shed 5 bases, J shed 4 bases, and the junction held 10 bases outside the gene matches. DNA of the CDR3: TGCAGCGTTCTTGGGGGGACAGGTCGGTACAATGAGCAGTTCTTC. It encodes CSVLGGTGRYNEQFF.

The CDR3 loop is CASSGRDSYGYGYTF. The CDR3 DNA is TGTGCCAGCAGCGGAAGGGACTCTTATGGGTATGGCTACACCTTC. The chain carries TRBV9 and TRBJ1-2, with TRBD1 as a possible D gene (5 bases). The CDR3 length is 15 residues. The germline V gene encodes CDR1 SGDLS and CDR2 YYNGEE. V lost 3 bases, J lost 5 bases, and 17 bases lay in between. The complete variable domain, with remaining parts taken from reference TRBV9 and TRBJ1-2, reads DSGVTQTPKHLITATGQRVTLRCSPRSGDLSVYWYQQSLDQGLQFLIQYYNGEERAKGNILERFSAQQFPDLHSELNLSSLELGDSALYFCASSGRDSYGYGYTFGSGTRLTVV.

V is TRBV19 and J is TRBJ2-7, with 12 positions matching TRBD2. Germline CDR1 reads LNHDA; CDR2 reads SQIVND (reference sequence). The CDR3 sequence is 15 residues long. Germline trimming cut 3 bases from V and 5 bases from J; bases unmatched to any gene: 5. The CDR3 bases are TGTGCCAGTAGTATCCTAGCGGGAGGGCCGCACGAGCAGTACTTC. Residues: CASSILAGGPHEQYF.

The V gene is TRBV4-2, the J gene TRBJ2-5; D might be TRBD1 (5 bases). CDR3 length: 18 residues. Trimming pared 5 bases from V and 0 bases from J, leaving 22 bases between. Germline V gives CDR1 LGHNA, CDR2 YNFKEQ. The chain's CDR3 is CASSTQGRQGSYQETQYF. DNA for the CDR3: TGTGCCAGCAGCACACAAGGGCGGCAGGGTTCGTACCAAGAGACCCAGTACTTC.

This clone was seen a handful of times. V gene TRBV30 combines with J gene TRBJ1-1; perhaps TRBD1 as D (5 bases). The V gene's germline CDR1 is GTSNPN and CDR2 SVGIG (reference sequence). The CDR3 loop spans 15 amino acids. V lost 0 bases and J 6 bases, leaving 17 bases between the germline ends. CDR3 in DNA: TGTGCCTGGAGTGTACCCAGGGTCAAAGACCCTGAAGCTTTCTTT. Translating it yields CAWSVPRVKDPEAFF. The variable domain in full, completed from reference TRBV30 and TRBJ1-1, reads SQTIHQWPATLVQPVGSPLSLECTVEGTSNPNLYWYRQAAGRGLQLLFYSVGIGQISSEVPQNLSASRPQDRQFILSSKKLLLSDSGFYLCAWSVPRVKDPEAFFGQGTRLTVV.

In this sample, this clone turned up a few times. The rearrangement uses TRBV11-3 and TRBJ2-1; a possible D gene is TRBD2 (6 bases). Germline loops: CDR1 SGHNT, CDR2 YENEEA. CDR3 size: 17 residues. The germline V and J ends were trimmed by 5 bases and 7 bases, with 24 bases remaining between them. The CDR3 bases are TGTGCCAGCAGCCCCAAGGGGCTAGCGCGACGGGGGAATGAGCAGTTCTTC. This codes for CASSPKGLARRGNEQFF.

This clone came up a few times. The rearrangement links TRBV11-2 to TRBJ2-2; the D gene is possibly TRBD2 (5 bases). The V gene's germline CDR1 is SGHAT and CDR2 FQNNGV. The CDR3 runs 16 residues. Trimming shortened V by 0 bases and J by 6 bases, and 14 bases separated the two germline ends. CDR3 region: CASSLEGSRSAGELFF. The CDR3, as DNA: TGTGCCAGCAGCTTAGAGGGGAGCCGATCCGCCGGGGAGCTGTTTTTT.

V usage is TRBV15 and J usage is TRBJ2-3, with 10 positions matching TRBD2. CDR3 length: 17 residues. V lost 3 bases to trimming and J lost 7 bases; unmatched junction nucleotides: 13. In germline, CDR1 is LNHNV, CDR2 YYDKDF (reference sequence). CDR3 in amino acids: CATSSLASGSTENTQYF. The CDR3 coding sequence is TGTGCCACCAGCAGTTTGGCTAGCGGGAGCACGGAGAATACGCAGTATTTT.

The V gene is TRBV6-5, the J gene TRBJ2-2; D is unresolved. CDR1 and CDR2 (germline): MNHEY, SVGAGI. Trimming pared 4 bases from V and 6 bases from J, leaving 3 bases between. The CDR3 is 11 residues long. The CDR3 nucleotides read TGTGCCAGCAGTTCTCCCGGGGAGCTGTTTTTT. Translation: CASSSPGELFF.

V gene TRBV14 combines with J gene TRBJ1-2; 10 nucleotides line up with TRBD1. There are 17 residues in the CDR3. The trim removed 2 bases at V and 3 bases at J, leaving 9 bases unmatched. The germline gives CDR1 SGHDN, CDR2 FVKESK. The chain's CDR3 is CASSQRRTGGVDYGYTF. CDR3 nucleotide sequence: TGTGCCAGCAGCCAACGCCGGACAGGGGGTGTAGACTATGGCTACACCTTC.

The chain couples TRBV12-5 to TRBJ2-1, with TRBD2 matching 10 bases. The CDR3 runs to 14 residues. V gave up 2 bases and J gave up 8 bases; unmatched junction bases: 3. Germline values: CDR1 LGHNT, CDR2 FRNRAP. This chain's CDR3 is CASGLTLAGDEQFF. The CDR3, as DNA: TGTGCTAGTGGTTTGACGCTAGCGGGAGATGAGCAGTTCTTC.

The chain has TRBV27 and TRBJ2-1, with TRBD2 matching over 11 bases. Germline loops: CDR1 MNHEY, CDR2 SMNVEV (reference sequence). V shed 5 bases and J 7 bases; nucleotides not matched to a gene: 4. There are 14 residues in the CDR3. This CDR3 is CASSEGLAANEQFF. The CDR3 DNA sequence: TGTGCCAGCAGTGAGGGACTAGCGGCTAATGAGCAGTTCTTC.

This chain's CDR3 is CASSSRDEQFF. The DNA for the CDR3 is TGTGCCAGCAGCTCGCGGGATGAGCAGTTCTTC. This chain uses TRBV5-6 with TRBJ2-1; possibly TRBD2 for D (5 bases). The ends were cut back, 3 bases at V and 8 bases at J, with 6 bases in the middle. Germline V CDR1 and CDR2: SGHDT, YYEEEE. The CDR3 totals 11 residues.

The chain links TRBV4-3 to TRBJ1-2, with 7 positions matching TRBD1. V lost 0 bases and J lost 7; bases outside the gene matches: 11. Germline assignment: CDR1 LGHNA and CDR2 YSLEER. CDR3 size: 16 residues. The CDR3 DNA reads as TGCGCCAGCAGCCAAGAAAGGGTGGTGGAGGGGGCTGGCTACACCTTC. It codes for CASSQERVVEGAGYTF.

The chain has TRBV9 and TRBJ2-2; 13 bases are a match to TRBD2. Germline V gives CDR1 SGDLS, CDR2 YYNGEE. V dropped 3 bases and J dropped 7; count of bases not matched to a gene: 9. The CDR3 consists of 17 residues. This CDR3 is CASSGGLAGVVSGELFF. The CDR3 DNA sequence: TGTGCCAGCAGCGGAGGACTAGCGGGAGTTGTTAGCGGGGAGCTGTTTTTT.

This rearrangement joins TRBV9 to TRBJ1-2; no clear D. CDR1 is SGDLS and CDR2 is YYNGEE in the germline V gene. V was cut by 0 bases and J by 4 bases, with 10 bases left in between. The CDR3 is 14 amino acids. In nucleotides, the CDR3 is TGTGCCAGCAGCGTAGGGGCGGGTCCCTATGGCTACACCTTC. Encoded protein: CASSVGAGPYGYTF.

J is TRBJ2-2 and V is TRBV4-3, with 8 bases fitting TRBD1. The J segment lost 5 bases and the V segment lost 1 base, leaving 9 bases of the junction unmatched. Germline V gene data show CDR1 as LGHNA and CDR2 as YSLEER. The CDR3 is 17 residues long. CDR3 sequence reads: CASSQVGRTGRTGELFF. The CDR3, as DNA: TGCGCCAGCAGCCAAGTAGGACGGACAGGGAGGACCGGGGAGCTGTTTTTT.

The V and J genes are TRBV10-2 and TRBJ2-2, with 14 positions matching TRBD2. The CDR3 is 18 residues long. Unmatched junction bases numbered 15, after V lost 6 bases and J lost 9 bases. CDR1 WSHSY and CDR2 SAAADI come from the germline V gene. CDR3 in amino acids: CASRRGLAGDPTARELFF. The DNA for the CDR3 is TGCGCCAGCAGGAGGGGACTAGCGGGAGACCCCACCGCCCGGGAGCTGTTTTTT.

This clone appeared a few times. V and J are TRBV5-4 and TRBJ2-1; D is ambiguous. The CDR3 is made up of 13 amino acids. V lost 3 bases and J 10 bases, leaving 14 bases between the germline ends. CDR1 is SGHNT and CDR2 is YYREEE in the germline V gene (reference sequence). The CDR3 sequence: CASSSPQRGEQFF. The CDR3 coding sequence is TGTGCCAGCAGCTCGCCCCAGCGTGGGGAGCAGTTCTTC.

V is TRBV2 and J is TRBJ2-1, with 12 nucleotides matching TRBD1. J lost 4 bases, V lost 9 bases, and 4 bases had no gene match. The CDR3 is 14 amino acids. The V gene's germline CDR1 is SNHLY and CDR2 FYNNEI. CDR3 sequence reads: CARGDRGRYNEQFF. The CDR3 DNA reads as TGTGCCAGGGGGGACAGGGGGCGGTACAATGAGCAGTTCTTC.

This clone was seen a handful of times. The genes are TRBV9 and TRBJ2-5; 7 nucleotides align to TRBD2. This CDR3 comprises 15 residues. Germline V gene sequence: CDR1 SGDLS, CDR2 YYNGEE. Germline trimming cut 2 bases from V and 5 bases from J; bases unmatched to any gene: 9. The CDR3 sequence is CASSVGGTGGETQYF. The CDR3 DNA follows: TGTGCCAGCAGCGTGGGAGGGACTGGCGGGGAGACCCAGTACTTC.

This CDR3 is CSVGGVSSYEQYF. The CDR3 nucleotides read TGCAGCGTTGGGGGCGTTAGCTCCTACGAGCAGTACTTC. V usage is TRBV29-1 and J usage is TRBJ2-7, with D perhaps TRBD1 (5 bases). The CDR3 has 13 amino acids. From germline, CDR1 is SQVTM and CDR2 ANQGSEA. V lost 4 bases and J 0 bases, leaving 10 bases between the germline ends.

This chain uses TRBV7-9 with TRBJ2-7, with 9 bases identical to TRBD1. The CDR3 sequence is 14 residues long. Per the germline V gene, CDR1 is SEHNR and CDR2 is FQNEAQ (reference sequence). With V trimmed by 5 bases and J by 4 bases, 6 bases remained unmatched. CDR3 DNA: TGTGCCAGCAGCACCGGACAGGGGACGTACGAGCAGTACTTC. This translates into CASSTGQGTYEQYF. The full variable domain, in which reference TRBV7-9 and TRBJ2-7 provide the parts outside the CDR3, is DTGVSQNPRHKITKRGQNVTFRCDPISEHNRLYWYRQTLGQGPEFLTYFQNEAQLEKSRLLSDRFSAERPKGSFSTLEIQRTEQGDSAMYLCASSTGQGTYEQYFGPGTRLTVT.

The gene calls are TRBV19 and TRBJ1-5, with D unclear. Germline CDR1 LNHDA, CDR2 SQIVND (reference sequence). The CDR3 totals 14 residues. The V end was cut by 3 bases, the J end by 4 bases, with 10 bases between. The CDR3 protein is CASSMGCGNQPQHF. The CDR3 DNA reads TGTGCCAGTAGTATGGGCTGTGGGAATCAGCCCCAGCATTTT. The whole variable domain, remainder taken from reference TRBV19 and TRBJ1-5, is DGGITQSPKYLFRKEGQNVTLSCEQNLNHDAMYWYRQDPGQGLRLIYYSQIVNDFQKGDIAEGYSVSREKKESFPLTVTSAQKNPTAFYLCASSMGCGNQPQHFGDGTRLSIL.

V usage is TRBV15 and J usage is TRBJ2-3; a weak D match, TRBD1 (6 bases). The ends were cut back, 3 bases at V and 4 bases at J, with 11 bases in the middle. The CDR3 consists of 14 residues. Germline assignment: CDR1 LNHNV and CDR2 YYDKDF (reference sequence). The CDR3 bases are TGTGCCACCAGCAGCGAACCAGGGGCAGATACGCAGTATTTT. As protein: CATSSEPGADTQYF.

The genes are TRBV12-5 and TRBJ1-1, with D perhaps matching TRBD1 (6 bases). Germline V gene lookup returns CDR1 LGHNT and CDR2 FRNRAP. The CDR3 consists of 13 residues. Trimming cost V 5 bases and J 7 bases, with 14 bases left between them. CDR3: CASGLRTDLEAFF. The CDR3 DNA reads TGTGCTAGTGGTCTCCGGACAGACCTTGAAGCTTTCTTT.

The DNA of the CDR3 is TGTGCCAGCAGCTTGGCTGGCAAAGATACTGAAGCTTTCTTT. This sequence encodes CASSLAGKDTEAFF. The V gene is TRBV5-6, the J gene TRBJ1-1; no definite D call. The CDR3 is 14 residues long. With 0 bases removed from V and 5 bases from J, the gap between germline ends came to 11 bases. Germline V gene lookup returns CDR1 SGHDT and CDR2 YYEEEE.

This clone was recorded a few times. The chain has TRBV7-8 and TRBJ1-1, with 11 bases that match TRBD1. The junction had 4 bases not matched to a gene; V was cut back by 5 bases and J by 2 bases. There are 15 residues in the CDR3. In germline, CDR1 is SGHVS, CDR2 FQNEAQ. In DNA, the CDR3 is TGTGCCAGCAGCAGCCGGACAGGGGGCAACACTGAAGCTTTCTTT. This gives the protein CASSSRTGGNTEAFF.

This clone was counted between two and nine times. This sequence joins TRBV7-9 and TRBJ2-7; D remains unclear. The germline gives CDR1 SEHNR, CDR2 FQNEAQ (reference sequence). This CDR3 has 13 residues. V lost 2 bases to trimming and J lost 4 bases, with 9 bases between them. CDR3 nucleotides: TGTGCCAGCAGCTTACCGACATTGTACGAGCAGTACTTC. Protein product: CASSLPTLYEQYF.

V and J are TRBV30 and TRBJ1-1, with D possibly matching TRBD1 (6 bases). This CDR3 has 15 residues. Trimming left V 4 bases short and J 1 base short, with 16 bases between. In germline, CDR1 is GTSNPN, CDR2 SVGIG (reference sequence). For the CDR3, the DNA is TGTGCCTGGAATCATTACAGGGTTGGGAACACTGAAGCTTTCTTT. Translation gives CAWNHYRVGNTEAFF.

The chain has TRBV6-5 and TRBJ2-1; 11 bases line up with TRBD2. The V gene end was trimmed by 4 bases and the J gene end by 8 bases; junction bases not matched to a gene: 10. The CDR3 sequence is 16 residues long. The germline V gene has CDR1 MNHEY and CDR2 SVGAGI. CDR3 coding DNA: TGTGCCAGCAGTTCCCCCACTAGCGGGAGTTCGCATGAGCAGTTCTTC. This codes for CASSSPTSGSSHEQFF.

The CDR3 DNA is TGTGCCAGCAGCGTACCGGGACTAGCGGCTAAGAATGAGCAGTTCTTC. Its protein product is CASSVPGLAAKNEQFF. This chain joins TRBV9 and TRBJ2-1, with 11 bases lining up with TRBD2. V dropped 1 base and J dropped 7; count of bases not matched to a gene: 7. Germline V gene sequence: CDR1 SGDLS, CDR2 YYNGEE. The CDR3 runs 16 residues.